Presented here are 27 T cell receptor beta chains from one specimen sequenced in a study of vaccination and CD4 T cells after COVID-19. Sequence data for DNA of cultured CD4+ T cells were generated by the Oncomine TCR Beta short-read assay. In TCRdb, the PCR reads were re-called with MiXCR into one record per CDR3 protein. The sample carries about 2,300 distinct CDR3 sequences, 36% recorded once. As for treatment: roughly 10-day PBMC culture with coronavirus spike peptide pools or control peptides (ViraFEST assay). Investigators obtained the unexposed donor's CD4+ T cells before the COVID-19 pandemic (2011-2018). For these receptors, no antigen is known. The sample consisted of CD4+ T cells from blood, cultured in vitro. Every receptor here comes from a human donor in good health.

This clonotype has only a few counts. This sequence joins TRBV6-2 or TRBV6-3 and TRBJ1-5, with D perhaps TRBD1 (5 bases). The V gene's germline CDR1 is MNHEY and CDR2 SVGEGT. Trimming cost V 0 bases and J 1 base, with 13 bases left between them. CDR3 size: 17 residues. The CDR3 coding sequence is TGTGCCAGCAGTTACTCCTTGGGGGAACTCAGCAATCAGCCCCAGCATTTT. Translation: CASSYSLGELSNQPQHF.

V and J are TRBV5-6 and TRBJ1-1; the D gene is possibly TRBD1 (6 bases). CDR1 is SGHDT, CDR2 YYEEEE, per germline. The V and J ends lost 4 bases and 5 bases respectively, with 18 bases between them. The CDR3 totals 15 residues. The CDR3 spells CASSTLQGGGTEAFF. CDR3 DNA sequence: TGTGCCAGCAGCACCCTACAGGGAGGAGGTACTGAAGCTTTCTTT.

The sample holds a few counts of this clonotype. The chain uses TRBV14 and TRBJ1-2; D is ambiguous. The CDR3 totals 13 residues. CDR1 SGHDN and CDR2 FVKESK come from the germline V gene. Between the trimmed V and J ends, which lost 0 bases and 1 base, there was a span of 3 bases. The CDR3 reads CASSQDINYGYTF. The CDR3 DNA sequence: TGTGCCAGCAGCCAAGACATTAACTATGGCTACACCTTC.

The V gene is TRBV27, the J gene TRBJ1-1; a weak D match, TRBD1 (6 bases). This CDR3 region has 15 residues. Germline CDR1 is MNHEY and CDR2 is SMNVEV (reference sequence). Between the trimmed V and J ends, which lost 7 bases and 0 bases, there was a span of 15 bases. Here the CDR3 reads CASIRAGVLNTEAFF. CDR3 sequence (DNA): TGTGCCAGCATAAGAGCAGGGGTATTGAACACTGAAGCTTTCTTT.

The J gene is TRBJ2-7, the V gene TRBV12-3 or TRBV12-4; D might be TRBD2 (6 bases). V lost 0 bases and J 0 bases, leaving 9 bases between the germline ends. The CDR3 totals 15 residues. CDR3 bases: TGTGCCAGCAGTTTAGCTAGCGGCTTCTCCTACGAGCAGTACTTC. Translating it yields CASSLASGFSYEQYF.

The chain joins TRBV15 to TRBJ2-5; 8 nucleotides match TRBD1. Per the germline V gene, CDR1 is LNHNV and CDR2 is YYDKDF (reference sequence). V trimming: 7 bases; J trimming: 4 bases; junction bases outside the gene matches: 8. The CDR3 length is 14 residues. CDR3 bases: TGTGCCACCACCCGGGGGACAGGCGGAGAGACCCAGTACTTC. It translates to CATTRGTGGETQYF.

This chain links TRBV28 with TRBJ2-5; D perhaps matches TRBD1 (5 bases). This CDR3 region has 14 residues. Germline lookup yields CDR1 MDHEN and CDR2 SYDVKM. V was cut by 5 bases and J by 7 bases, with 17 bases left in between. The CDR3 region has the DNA TGTGCCAGCAGTGCTACCAGGGTCCTGGCGACCCAGTACTTC. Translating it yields CASSATRVLATQYF.

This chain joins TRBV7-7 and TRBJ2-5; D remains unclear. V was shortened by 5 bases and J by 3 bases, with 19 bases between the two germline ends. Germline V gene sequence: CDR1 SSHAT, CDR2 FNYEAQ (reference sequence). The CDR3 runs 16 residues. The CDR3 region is CASSPYPRIFKETQYF. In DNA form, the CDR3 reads TGTGCCAGCAGCCCCTATCCTCGAATTTTTAAAGAGACCCAGTACTTC.

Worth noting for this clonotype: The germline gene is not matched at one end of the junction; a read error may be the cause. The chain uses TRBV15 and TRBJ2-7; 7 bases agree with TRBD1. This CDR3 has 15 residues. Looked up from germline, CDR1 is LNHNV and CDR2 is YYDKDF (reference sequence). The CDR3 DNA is TGTGCCACCGGCAGAGTCAAAGGGGGCGCGGACGAGCAGTACTTC. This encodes CATGRVKGGADEQYF.

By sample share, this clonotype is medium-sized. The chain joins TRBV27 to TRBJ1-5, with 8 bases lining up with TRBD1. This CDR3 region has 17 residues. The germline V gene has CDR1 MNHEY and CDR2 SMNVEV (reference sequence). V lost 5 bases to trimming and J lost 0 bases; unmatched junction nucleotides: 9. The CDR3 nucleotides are TGTGCCAGCAGTCCCCGGACAGGGACCGTTAGCAATCAGCCCCAGCATTTT. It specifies CASSPRTGTVSNQPQHF.

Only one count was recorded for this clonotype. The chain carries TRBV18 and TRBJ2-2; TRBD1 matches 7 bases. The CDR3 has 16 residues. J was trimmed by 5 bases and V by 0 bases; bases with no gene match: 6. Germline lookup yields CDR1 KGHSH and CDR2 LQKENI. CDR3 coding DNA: TGTGCCAGCTCACCACCCCTAATACAGGGGACCGGGGAGCTGTTTTTT. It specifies CASSPPLIQGTGELFF.

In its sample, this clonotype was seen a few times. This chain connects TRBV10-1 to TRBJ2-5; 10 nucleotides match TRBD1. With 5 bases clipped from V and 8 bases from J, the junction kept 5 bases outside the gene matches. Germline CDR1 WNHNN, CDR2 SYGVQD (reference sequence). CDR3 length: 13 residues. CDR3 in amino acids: CASSQDRGTTQYF. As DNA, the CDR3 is TGCGCCAGCAGTCAGGACAGGGGGACCACCCAGTACTTC.

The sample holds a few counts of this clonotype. The CDR3 bases are TGCAGTGCTAGAGCTAGCGGGAGGGAGCTCTACGAGCAGTACTTC. Its translation is CSARASGRELYEQYF. The chain recombines TRBV20-1 with TRBJ2-7; TRBD2 matches 12 bases. The CDR3 runs 15 residues. With V trimmed by 1 base and J by 3 bases, 4 bases remained unmatched. Germline assignment: CDR1 DFQATT and CDR2 SNEGSKA (reference sequence).

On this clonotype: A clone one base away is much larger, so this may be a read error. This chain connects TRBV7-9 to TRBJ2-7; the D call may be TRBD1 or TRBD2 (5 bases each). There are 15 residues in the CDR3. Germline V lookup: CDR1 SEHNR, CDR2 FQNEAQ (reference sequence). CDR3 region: CASGLRDGASYEQYF. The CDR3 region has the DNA TGTGCCAGCGGCTTAAGGGACGGAGCCTCCTACGAGCAGTACTTC.

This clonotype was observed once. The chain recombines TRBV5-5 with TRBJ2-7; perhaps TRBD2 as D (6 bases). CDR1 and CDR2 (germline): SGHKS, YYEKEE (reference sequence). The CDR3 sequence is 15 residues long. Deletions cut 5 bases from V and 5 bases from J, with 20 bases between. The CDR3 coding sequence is TGTGCCAGCAGTTTGCTACCGGGGGTCCCAAACGAGCAGTACTTC. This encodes CASSLLPGVPNEQYF.

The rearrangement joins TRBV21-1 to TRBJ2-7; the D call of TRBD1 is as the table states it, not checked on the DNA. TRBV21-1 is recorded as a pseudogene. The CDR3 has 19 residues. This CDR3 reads CASSKATGGLLAGHYEQYF. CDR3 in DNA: TGTGCCAGCAGCAAAGCGACAGGGGGCTTACTAGCGGGTCACTACGAGCAGTACTTC.

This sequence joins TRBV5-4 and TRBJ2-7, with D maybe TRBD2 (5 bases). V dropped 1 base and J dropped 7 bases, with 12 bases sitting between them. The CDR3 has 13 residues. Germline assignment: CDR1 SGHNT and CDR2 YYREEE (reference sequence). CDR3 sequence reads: CASSLKAGVEQYF. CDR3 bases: TGTGCCAGCAGCTTGAAGGCGGGTGTTGAGCAGTACTTC.

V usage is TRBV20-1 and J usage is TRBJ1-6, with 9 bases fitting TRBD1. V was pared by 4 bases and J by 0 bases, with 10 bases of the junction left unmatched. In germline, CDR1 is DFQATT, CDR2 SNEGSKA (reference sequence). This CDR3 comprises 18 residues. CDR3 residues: CSANPGQGLSSYNSPLHF. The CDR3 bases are TGCAGTGCTAATCCGGGACAGGGCTTGAGCTCCTATAATTCACCCCTCCACTTT.

CDR3 loop: CASSLSSGGAVETQYF. CDR3 DNA sequence: TGTGCCAGCAGCTTGTCTAGCGGGGGGGCCGTAGAGACCCAGTACTTC. This chain connects TRBV7-2 to TRBJ2-5, with 12 bases aligning to TRBD2. The germline V gene has CDR1 SGHTA and CDR2 FQGNSA. The CDR3 runs to 16 residues. After removal of 3 bases from V and 4 bases from J, the junction contained 6 bases not matched to a gene.

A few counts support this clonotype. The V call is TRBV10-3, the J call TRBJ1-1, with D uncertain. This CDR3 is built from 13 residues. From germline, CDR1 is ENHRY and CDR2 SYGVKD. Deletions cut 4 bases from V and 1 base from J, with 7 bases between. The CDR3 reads CAISAESNTEAFF. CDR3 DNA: TGTGCCATCAGTGCCGAATCGAACACTGAAGCTTTCTTT.

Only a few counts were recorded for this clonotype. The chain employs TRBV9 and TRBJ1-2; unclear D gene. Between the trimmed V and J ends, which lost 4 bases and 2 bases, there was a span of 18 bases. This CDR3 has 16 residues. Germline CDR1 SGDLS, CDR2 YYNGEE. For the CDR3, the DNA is TGTGCCAGCAGCCCGGGATCAGCCGTGCTCAACTATGGCTACACCTTC. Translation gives CASSPGSAVLNYGYTF.

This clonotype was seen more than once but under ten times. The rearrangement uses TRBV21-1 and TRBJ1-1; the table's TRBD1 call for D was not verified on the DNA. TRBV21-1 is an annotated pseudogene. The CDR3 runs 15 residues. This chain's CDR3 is CASSKVWTGKARAFF. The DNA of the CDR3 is TGTGCCAGCAGCAAAGTTTGGACAGGGAAGGCCCGAGCTTTCTTT.

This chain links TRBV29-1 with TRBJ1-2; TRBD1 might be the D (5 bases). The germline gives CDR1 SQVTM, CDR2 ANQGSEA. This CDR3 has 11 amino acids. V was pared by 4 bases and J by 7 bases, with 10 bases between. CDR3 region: CSVVGTTGYTF. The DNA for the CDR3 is TGCAGCGTTGTCGGGACTACTGGCTACACCTTC.

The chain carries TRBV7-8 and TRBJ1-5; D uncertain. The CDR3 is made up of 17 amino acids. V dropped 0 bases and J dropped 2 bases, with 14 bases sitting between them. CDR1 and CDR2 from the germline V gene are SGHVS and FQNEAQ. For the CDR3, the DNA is TGTGCCAGCAGCTTAGCTTTGGAACCATGGGGCAATCAGCCCCAGCATTTT. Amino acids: CASSLALEPWGNQPQHF.

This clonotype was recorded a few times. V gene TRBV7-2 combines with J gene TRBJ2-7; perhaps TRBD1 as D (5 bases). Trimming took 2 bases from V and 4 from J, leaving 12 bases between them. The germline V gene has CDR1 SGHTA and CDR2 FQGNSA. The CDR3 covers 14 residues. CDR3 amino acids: CASSLSRQIYEQYF. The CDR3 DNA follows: TGTGCCAGCAGCTTATCGAGACAGATTTACGAGCAGTACTTC. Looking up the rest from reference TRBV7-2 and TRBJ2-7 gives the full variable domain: GAGVSQSPSNKVTEKGKDVELRCDPISGHTALYWYRQSLGQGLEFLIYFQGNSAPDKSGLPSDRFSAERTGGSVSTLTIQRTQQEDSAVYLCASSLSRQIYEQYFGPGTRLTVT.

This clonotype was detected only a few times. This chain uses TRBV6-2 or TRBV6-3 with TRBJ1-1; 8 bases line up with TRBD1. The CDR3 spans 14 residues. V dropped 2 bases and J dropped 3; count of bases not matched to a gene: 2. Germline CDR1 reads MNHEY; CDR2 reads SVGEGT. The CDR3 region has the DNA TGTGCCAGCAGTTACCAGACAGGGGACACTGAAGCTTTCTTT. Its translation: CASSYQTGDTEAFF.

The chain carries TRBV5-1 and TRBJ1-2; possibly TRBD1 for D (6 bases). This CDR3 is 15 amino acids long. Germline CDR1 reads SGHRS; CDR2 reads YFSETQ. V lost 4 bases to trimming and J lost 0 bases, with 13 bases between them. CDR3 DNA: TGCGCCAGCAGCGCGGGGGGCTCAGCTAACTATGGCTACACCTTC. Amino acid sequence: CASSAGGSANYGYTF.